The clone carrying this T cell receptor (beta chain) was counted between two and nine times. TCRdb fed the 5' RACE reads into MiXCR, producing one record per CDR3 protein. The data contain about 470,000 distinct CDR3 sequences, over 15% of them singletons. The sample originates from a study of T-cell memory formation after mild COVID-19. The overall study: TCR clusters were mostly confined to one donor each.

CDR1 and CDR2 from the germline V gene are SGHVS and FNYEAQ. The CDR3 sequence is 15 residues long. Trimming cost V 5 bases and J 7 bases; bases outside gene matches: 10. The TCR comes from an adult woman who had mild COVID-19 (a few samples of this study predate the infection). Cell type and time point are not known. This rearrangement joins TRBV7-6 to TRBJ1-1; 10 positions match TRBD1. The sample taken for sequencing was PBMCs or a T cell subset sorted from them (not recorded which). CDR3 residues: CASSRGGQGSIEAFF. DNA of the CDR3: TGTGCCAGCAGCCGCGGGGGACAGGGGTCCATTGAAGCTTTCTTT. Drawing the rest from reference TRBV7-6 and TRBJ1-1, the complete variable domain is GAGVSQSPRYKVTKRGQDVALRCDPISGHVSLYWYRQALGQGPEFLTYFNYEAQQDKSGLPNDRFSAERPEGSISTLTIQRTEQRDSAMYRCASSRGGQGSIEAFFGQGTRLTVV.